The rows below give T cell receptor beta chains drawn from one sample of a study of control samples from healthy donors and cancer patients. TCRdb's copy holds only in-frame clones and misses some; the assay was immunoSEQ multiplex PCR. Of about 80,000 clones in the sample, 91% are singletons; the top ten hold roughly 15%. Sequenced sample: blood. These receptors were taken from a man aged 50 or older in good health. The CDR3 runs from the conserved cysteine through the conserved F or W. The order of the fields is V gene, clone size, D gene, J gene, CDR3 protein, CDR3 DNA. D genes are given only for firm matches. Size is stated for part of the rows, as once, few or many counts, or as a class when the clone is expanded.

>TRBV10-3|NA|TRBD2|TRBJ2-3
CAISAYGTSSDTQYF
TGTGCCATCAGCGCCTACGGGACTAGTTCCGATACGCAGTATTTT
>TRBV19|NA|TRBD2|TRBJ2-1
CASSIGSRGGANEQFF
TGTGCCAGTAGTATTGGTAGTCGCGGGGGGGCAAATGAGCAGTTCTTC
>TRBV19|NA|TRBD1|TRBJ1-1
CASSIETGTGGVKAFF
TGTGCCAGTAGTATAGAGACCGGGACAGGGGGCGTAAAGGCTTTCTTT
>TRBV12-3/TRBV12-4|NA|TRBD1|TRBJ2-1
CASSSDRGYEQFF
TGTGCCAGCAGTTCGGACAGGGGGTATGAGCAGTTCTTC
>TRBV4-1|NA|NA|TRBJ1-1
CASSQVSQDFRGDTEAFF
TGCGCCAGCAGCCAAGTCTCTCAGGATTTCAGGGGAGACACTGAAGCTTTCTTT
>TRBV10-1|NA|NA|TRBJ2-7
CASSESDGRAYFF
TGCGCCAGCAGTGAGTCTGACGGACGGGCATATTTTTTC
>TRBV20-1|NA|NA|TRBJ2-3
CSADTQYF
TGCAGTGCAGATACGCAGTATTTT
>TRBV7-9|NA|NA|TRBJ1-5
CASSFGTEIQPQHF
TGTGCCAGCAGCTTTGGGACGGAGATTCAGCCCCAGCATTTT
>TRBV5-8|NA|NA|TRBJ2-3
CASSLARGTDTQYF
TGTGCCAGCAGCTTAGCGAGGGGCACAGATACGCAGTATTTT
>TRBV19|NA|NA|TRBJ1-1
CASSIGSNTEAFF
TGTGCCAGTAGTATTGGCAGCAACACTGAAGCTTTCTTT
>TRBV2|NA|NA|TRBJ2-2
CASTVTGSGTGELFF
TGTGCCAGCACCGTGACTGGGTCGGGGACCGGGGAGCTGTTTTTT
>TRBV15|once|NA|TRBJ1-5
CATSRENRDNQPQHF
TGTGCCACCAGCAGAGAGAACAGGGACAATCAGCCCCAGCATTTT
>TRBV3-1/TRBV3-2|NA|NA|TRBJ1-3
CASSPLNRVSSGNTIYF
TGTGCCAGCAGCCCGCTTAACAGGGTTAGCTCTGGAAACACCATATATTTT